The TCR beta chain described here comes from a study of blood T cell repertoires in COVID-19. The germline V gene encodes CDR1 SGHDN and CDR2 FVKESK. CDR3 size: 19 residues. J gave up 7 bases and V 0 bases, and 13 bases lay outside the gene matches. Assay: immunoSEQ multiplex PCR; the TCRdb copy retains only in-frame clones and omits some. The sample has a few hundred thousand clones; 88% are singletons. The sequence came from a woman aged 30 to 39 who had been exposed to COVID-19. The sample comprised PBMCs or T cells enriched from blood (not recorded which). The chain combines TRBV14 with TRBJ2-1; 12 bases agree with TRBD2. In DNA, the CDR3 is TGTGCCAGCAGCCAAGACGGGGTAATGACTAGCGGGGGACCGAATGAGCAGTTCTTC. This codes for CASSQDGVMTSGGPNEQFF. Using reference TRBV14 and TRBJ2-1 for the parts outside the CDR3, the full variable domain is EAGVTQFPSHSVIEKGQTVTLRCDPISGHDNLYWYRRVMGKEIKFLLHFVKESKQDESGMPNNRFLAERTGGTYSTLKVQPAELEDSGVYFCASSQDGVMTSGGPNEQFFGPGTRLTVL.